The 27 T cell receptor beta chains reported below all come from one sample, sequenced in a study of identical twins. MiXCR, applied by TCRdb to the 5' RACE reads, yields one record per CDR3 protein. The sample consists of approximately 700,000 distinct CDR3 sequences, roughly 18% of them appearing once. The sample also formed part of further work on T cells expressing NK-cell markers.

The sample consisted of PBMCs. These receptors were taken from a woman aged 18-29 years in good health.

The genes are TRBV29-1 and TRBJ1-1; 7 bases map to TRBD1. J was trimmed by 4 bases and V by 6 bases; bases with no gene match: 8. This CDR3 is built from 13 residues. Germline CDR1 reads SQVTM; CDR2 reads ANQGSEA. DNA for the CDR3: TGCAGCGTCGTGAGGGGGCCGGCCACTGAAGCTTTCTTT. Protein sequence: CSVVRGPATEAFF.

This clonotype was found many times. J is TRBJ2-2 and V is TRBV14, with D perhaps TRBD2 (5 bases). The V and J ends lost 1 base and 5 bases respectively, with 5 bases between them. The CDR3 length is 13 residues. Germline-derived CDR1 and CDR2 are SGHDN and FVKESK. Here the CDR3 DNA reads TGTGCCAGCAGCCAAGGAGGGACCGGGGAGCTGTTTTTT. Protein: CASSQGGTGELFF.

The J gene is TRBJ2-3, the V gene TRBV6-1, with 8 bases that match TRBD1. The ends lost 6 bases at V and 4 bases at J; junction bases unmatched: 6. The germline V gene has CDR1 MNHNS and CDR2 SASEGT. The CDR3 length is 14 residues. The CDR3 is CASSDRDRSDTQYF. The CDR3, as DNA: TGTGCCAGCAGCGACCGGGACAGGTCAGATACGCAGTATTTT.

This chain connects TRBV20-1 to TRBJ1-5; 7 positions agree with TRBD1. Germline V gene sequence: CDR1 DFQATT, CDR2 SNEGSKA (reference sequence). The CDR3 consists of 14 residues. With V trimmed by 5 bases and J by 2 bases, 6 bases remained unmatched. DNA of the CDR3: TGCAGTGCTCAGGGGGTATTTGGCAATCAGCCCCAGCATTTT. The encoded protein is CSAQGVFGNQPQHF.

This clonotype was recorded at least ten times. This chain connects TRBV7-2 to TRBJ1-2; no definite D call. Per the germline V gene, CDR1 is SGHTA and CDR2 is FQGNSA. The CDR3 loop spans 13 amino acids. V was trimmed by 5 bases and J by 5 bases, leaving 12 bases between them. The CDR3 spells CASSLSALYGYTF. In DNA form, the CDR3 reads TGTGCCAGCAGCCTAAGTGCCCTTTATGGCTACACCTTC.

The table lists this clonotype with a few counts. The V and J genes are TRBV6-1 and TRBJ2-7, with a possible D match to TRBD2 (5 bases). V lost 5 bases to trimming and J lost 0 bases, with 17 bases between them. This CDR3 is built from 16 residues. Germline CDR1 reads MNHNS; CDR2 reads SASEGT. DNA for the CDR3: TGTGCCAGCAGTCAGGACCGGACTCTCCTCTCCTACGAGCAGTACTTC. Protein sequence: CASSQDRTLLSYEQYF.

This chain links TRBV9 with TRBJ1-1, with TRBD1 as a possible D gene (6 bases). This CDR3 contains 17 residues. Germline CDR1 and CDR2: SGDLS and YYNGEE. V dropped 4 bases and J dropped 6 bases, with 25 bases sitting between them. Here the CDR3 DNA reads TGTGCCAGCAGCCCGAGCACTGGACGGTTCACAGGGTCTGAAGCTTTCTTT. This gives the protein CASSPSTGRFTGSEAFF.

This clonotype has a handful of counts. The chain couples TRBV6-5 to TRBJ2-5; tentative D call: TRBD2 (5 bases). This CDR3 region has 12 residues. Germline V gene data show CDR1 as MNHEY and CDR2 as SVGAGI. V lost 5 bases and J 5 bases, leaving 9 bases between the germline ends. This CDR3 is CASSQSGETQYF. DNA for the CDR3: TGTGCCAGCAGTCAATCGGGGGAGACCCAGTACTTC.

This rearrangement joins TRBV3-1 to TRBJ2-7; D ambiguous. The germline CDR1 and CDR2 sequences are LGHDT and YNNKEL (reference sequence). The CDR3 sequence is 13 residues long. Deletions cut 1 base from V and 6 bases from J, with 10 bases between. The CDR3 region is CASSQGPASEQYF. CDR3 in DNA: TGTGCCAGCAGCCAAGGCCCCGCGTCCGAGCAGTACTTC.

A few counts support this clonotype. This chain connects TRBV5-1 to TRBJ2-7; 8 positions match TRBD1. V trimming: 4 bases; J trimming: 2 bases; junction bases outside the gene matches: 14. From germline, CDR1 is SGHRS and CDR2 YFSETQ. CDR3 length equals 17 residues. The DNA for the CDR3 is TGCGCCAGCAGCACCGGGACAGGTGCCAACCAGCCCTACGAGCAGTACTTC. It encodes CASSTGTGANQPYEQYF.

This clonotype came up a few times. The CDR3 reads CASSLSGQGHNEQFF. The CDR3 DNA sequence: TGTGCCAGCAGTTTATCGGGACAGGGACACAATGAGCAGTTCTTC. The chain uses TRBV27 and TRBJ2-1; 9 positions agree with TRBD1. Germline V lookup: CDR1 MNHEY, CDR2 SMNVEV (reference sequence). The CDR3 totals 15 residues. V dropped 0 bases and J dropped 5; count of bases not matched to a gene: 2.

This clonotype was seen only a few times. DNA for the CDR3: TGCGCCAGTTGCTTTGGGCTAGCGGTAAACAATGAGCAGTTCTTC. Translation: CASCFGLAVNNEQFF. This chain connects TRBV10-2 to TRBJ2-1; 7 nucleotides match TRBD2. Trimming cost V 9 bases and J 5 bases; bases outside gene matches: 13. This CDR3 spans 15 amino acids. Germline assignment: CDR1 WSHSY and CDR2 SAAADI.

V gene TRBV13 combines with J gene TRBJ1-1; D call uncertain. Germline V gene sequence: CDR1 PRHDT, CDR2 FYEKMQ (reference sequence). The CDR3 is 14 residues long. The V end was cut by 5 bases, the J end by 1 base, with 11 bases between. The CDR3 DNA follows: TGTGCCAGCAGCCCCCGACGCACGAACACTGAAGCTTTCTTT. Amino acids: CASSPRRTNTEAFF.

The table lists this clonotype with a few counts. The CDR3 DNA is TGCAGCGCCCAGATAGGCATGAACACTGAAGCTTTCTTT. Amino acids: CSAQIGMNTEAFF. This sequence joins TRBV29-1 and TRBJ1-1; D is unclear. Germline assignment: CDR1 SQVTM and CDR2 ANQGSEA. Deletions cut 7 bases from V and 0 bases from J, with 12 bases between. The CDR3 runs 13 residues.

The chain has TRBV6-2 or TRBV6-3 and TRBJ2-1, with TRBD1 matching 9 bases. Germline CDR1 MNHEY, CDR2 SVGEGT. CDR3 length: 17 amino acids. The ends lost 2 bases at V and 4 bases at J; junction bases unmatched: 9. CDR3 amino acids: CASSYISGGTGYNEQFF. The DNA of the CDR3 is TGTGCCAGCAGTTACATTTCAGGAGGGACAGGGTACAATGAGCAGTTCTTC.

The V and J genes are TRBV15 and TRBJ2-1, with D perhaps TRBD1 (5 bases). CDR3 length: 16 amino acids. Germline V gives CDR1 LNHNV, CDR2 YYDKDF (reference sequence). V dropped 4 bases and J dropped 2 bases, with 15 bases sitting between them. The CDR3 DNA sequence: TGTGCCACCAGCAATGAAGGGGTATCTCCCTACAATGAGCAGTTCTTC. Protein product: CATSNEGVSPYNEQFF.

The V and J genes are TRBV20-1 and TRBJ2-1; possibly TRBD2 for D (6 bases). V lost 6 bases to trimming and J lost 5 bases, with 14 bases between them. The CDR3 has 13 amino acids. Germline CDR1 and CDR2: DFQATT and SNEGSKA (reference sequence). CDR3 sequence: CSAPRDSNNEQFF. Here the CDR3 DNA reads TGCAGTGCACCCCGGGACTCAAACAATGAGCAGTTCTTC.

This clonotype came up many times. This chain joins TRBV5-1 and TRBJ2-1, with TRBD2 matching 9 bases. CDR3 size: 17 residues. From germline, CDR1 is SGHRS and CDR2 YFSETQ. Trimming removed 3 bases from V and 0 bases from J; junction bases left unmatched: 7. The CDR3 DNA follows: TGCGCCAGCAGCTCTAGACTAGCGGTCAGCTCCTACAATGAGCAGTTCTTC. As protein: CASSSRLAVSSYNEQFF. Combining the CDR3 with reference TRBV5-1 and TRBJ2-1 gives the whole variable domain KAGVTQTPRYLIKTRGQQVTLSCSPISGHRSVSWYQQTPGQGLQFLFEYFSETQRNKGNFPGRFSGRQFSNSRSEMNVSTLELGDSALYLCASSSRLAVSSYNEQFFGPGTRLTVL.

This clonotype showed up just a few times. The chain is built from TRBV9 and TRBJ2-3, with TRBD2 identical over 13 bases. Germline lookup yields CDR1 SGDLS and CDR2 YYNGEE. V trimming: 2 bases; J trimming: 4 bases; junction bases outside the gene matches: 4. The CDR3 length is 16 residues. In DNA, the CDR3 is TGTGCCAGCAGCGTCGGACTAGCGGGAGCATCAGATACGCAGTATTTT. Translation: CASSVGLAGASDTQYF. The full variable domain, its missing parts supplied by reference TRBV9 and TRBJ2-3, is DSGVTQTPKHLITATGQRVTLRCSPRSGDLSVYWYQQSLDQGLQFLIQYYNGEERAKGNILERFSAQQFPDLHSELNLSSLELGDSALYFCASSVGLAGASDTQYFGPGTRLTVL.

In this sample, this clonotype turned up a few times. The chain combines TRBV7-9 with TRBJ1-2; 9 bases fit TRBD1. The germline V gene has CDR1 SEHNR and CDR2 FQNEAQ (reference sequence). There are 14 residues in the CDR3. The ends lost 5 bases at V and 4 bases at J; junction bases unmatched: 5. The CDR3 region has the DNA TGTGCCAGCAGCGCCGGGACAGGGTCCTATGGCTACACCTTC. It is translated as CASSAGTGSYGYTF.

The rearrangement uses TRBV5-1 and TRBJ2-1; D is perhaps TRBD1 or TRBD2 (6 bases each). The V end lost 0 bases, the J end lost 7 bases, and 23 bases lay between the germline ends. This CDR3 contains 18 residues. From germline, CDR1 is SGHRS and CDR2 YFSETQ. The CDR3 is CASSLDRVLSLASNEQFF. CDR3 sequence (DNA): TGCGCCAGCAGCTTGGACAGGGTATTGTCGCTAGCGTCTAATGAGCAGTTCTTC.

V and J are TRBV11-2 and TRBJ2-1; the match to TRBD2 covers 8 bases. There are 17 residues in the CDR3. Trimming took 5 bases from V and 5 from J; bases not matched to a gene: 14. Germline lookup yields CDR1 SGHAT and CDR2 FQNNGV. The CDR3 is CASSPTRVGGADNEQFF. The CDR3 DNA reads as TGTGCCAGCAGCCCAACCCGGGTCGGGGGGGCGGACAATGAGCAGTTCTTC.

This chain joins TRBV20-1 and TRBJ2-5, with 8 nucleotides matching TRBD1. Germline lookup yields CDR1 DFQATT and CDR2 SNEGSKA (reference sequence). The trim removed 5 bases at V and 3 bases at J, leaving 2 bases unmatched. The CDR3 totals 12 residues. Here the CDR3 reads CSADRGEETQYF. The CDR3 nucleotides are TGCAGTGCTGACAGGGGAGAAGAGACCCAGTACTTC.

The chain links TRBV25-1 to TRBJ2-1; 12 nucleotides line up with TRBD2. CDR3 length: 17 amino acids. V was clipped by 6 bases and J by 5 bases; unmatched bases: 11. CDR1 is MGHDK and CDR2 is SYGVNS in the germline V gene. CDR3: CASRGWTSGKGNNEQFF. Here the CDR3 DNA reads TGTGCCAGCAGGGGTTGGACTAGCGGGAAAGGTAACAATGAGCAGTTCTTC.

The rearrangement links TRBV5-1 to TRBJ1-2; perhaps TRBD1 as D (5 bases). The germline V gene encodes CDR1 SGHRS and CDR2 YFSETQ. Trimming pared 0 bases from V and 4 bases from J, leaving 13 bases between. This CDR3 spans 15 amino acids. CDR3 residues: CASSLADGGPYGYTF. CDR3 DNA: TGCGCCAGCAGCTTGGCGGACGGGGGACCCTATGGCTACACCTTC.

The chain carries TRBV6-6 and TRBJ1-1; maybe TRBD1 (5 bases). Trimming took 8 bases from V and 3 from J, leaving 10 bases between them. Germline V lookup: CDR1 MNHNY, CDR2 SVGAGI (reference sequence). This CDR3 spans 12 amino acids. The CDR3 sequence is CASRPGDTEAFF. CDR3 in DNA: TGTGCCAGCCGCCCGGGGGACACTGAAGCTTTCTTT.

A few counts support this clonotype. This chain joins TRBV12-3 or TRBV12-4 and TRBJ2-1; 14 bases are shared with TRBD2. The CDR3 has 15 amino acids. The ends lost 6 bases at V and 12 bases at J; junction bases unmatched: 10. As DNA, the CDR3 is TGTGCCAGCAGATGGGGACTAGCGGGGGTTCCCGGGCAGTTCTTC. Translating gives CASRWGLAGVPGQFF.